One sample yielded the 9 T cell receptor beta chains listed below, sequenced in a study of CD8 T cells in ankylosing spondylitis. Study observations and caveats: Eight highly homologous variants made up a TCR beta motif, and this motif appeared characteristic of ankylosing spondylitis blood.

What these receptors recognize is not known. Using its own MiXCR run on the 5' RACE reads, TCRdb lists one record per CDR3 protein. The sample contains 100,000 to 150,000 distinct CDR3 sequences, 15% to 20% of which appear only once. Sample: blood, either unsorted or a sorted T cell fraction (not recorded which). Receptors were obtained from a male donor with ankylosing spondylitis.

The CDR3 spells CASSPPAETSTDTQYF. CDR3 coding DNA: TGTGCCAGCAGCCCTCCCGCAGAGACTAGCACAGATACGCAGTATTTT. The chain joins TRBV13 to TRBJ2-3, with D hard to call. This CDR3 is 16 amino acids long. Germline loops: CDR1 PRHDT, CDR2 FYEKMQ (reference sequence). Deletions cut 5 bases from V and 0 bases from J, with 15 bases between.

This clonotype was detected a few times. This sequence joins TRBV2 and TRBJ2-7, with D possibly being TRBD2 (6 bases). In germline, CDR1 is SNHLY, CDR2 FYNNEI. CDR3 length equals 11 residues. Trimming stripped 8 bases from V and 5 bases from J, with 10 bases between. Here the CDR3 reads CASRGGNEQYF. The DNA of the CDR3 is TGTGCCAGCCGGGGCGGGAACGAGCAGTACTTC.

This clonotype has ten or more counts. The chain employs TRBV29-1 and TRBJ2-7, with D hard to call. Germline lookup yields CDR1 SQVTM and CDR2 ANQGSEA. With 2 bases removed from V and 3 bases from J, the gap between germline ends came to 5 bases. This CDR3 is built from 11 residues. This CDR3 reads CSVERDYEQYF. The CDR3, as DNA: TGCAGCGTTGAAAGGGACTACGAGCAGTACTTC.

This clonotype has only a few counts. The CDR3 region is CASSFAGGFQPQHF. CDR3 nucleotide sequence: TGTGCCAGCAGTTTTGCGGGGGGTTTTCAGCCCCAGCATTTT. This chain links TRBV27 with TRBJ1-5; D might be TRBD1 (5 bases). Germline-derived CDR1 and CDR2 are MNHEY and SMNVEV (reference sequence). Trimming took off 3 bases at V and 6 bases at J, with 12 bases between the two ends. The CDR3 is 14 residues long.

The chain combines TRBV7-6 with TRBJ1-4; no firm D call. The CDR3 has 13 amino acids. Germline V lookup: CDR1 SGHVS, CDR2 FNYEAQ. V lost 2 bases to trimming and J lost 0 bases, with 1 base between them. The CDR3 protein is CASSLTTNEKLFF. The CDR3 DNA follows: TGTGCCAGCAGCTTAACAACTAATGAAAAACTGTTTTTT.

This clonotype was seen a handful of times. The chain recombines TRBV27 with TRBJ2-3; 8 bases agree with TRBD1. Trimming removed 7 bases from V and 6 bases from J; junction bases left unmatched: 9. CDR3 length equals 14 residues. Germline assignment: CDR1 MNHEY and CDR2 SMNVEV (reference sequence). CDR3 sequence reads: CASISTGAWDTQYF. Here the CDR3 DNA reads TGTGCCAGCATTTCGACAGGGGCTTGGGATACGCAGTATTTT.

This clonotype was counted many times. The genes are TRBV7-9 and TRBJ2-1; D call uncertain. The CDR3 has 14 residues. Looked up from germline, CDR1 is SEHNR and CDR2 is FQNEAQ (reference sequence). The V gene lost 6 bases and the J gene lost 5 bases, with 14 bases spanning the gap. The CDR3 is CASRRIPLHNEQFF. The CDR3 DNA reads TGTGCCAGCAGACGTATCCCGCTCCACAATGAGCAGTTCTTC. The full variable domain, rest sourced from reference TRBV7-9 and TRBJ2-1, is DTGVSQNPRHKITKRGQNVTFRCDPISEHNRLYWYRQTLGQGPEFLTYFQNEAQLEKSRLLSDRFSAERPKGSFSTLEIQRTEQGDSAMYLCASRRIPLHNEQFFGPGTRLTVL.

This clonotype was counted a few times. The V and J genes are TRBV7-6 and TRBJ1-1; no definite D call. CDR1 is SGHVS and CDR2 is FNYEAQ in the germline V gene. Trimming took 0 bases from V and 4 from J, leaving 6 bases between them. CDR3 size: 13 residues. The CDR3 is CASSLADLTEAFF. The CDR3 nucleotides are TGTGCCAGCAGCTTAGCAGACCTCACTGAAGCTTTCTTT.

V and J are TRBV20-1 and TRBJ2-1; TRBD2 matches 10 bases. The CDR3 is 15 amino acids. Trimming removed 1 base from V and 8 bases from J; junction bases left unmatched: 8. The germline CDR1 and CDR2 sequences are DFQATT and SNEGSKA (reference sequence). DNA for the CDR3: TGCAGTGCTAGAGCGAGCGGGAGGGCCTCCTATGAGCAGTTCTTC. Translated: CSARASGRASYEQFF.